What follows are 21 T cell receptor beta chains derived from one specimen sequenced in a study of blood T cell repertoires in COVID-19. TCRdb's table, derived via immunoSEQ multiplex PCR, lists solely in-frame clones and lacks some. Of tens of thousands of clones listed, 88% are singletons. Material for sequencing was peripheral blood. The receptors derive from a woman at least 80 years old with active COVID-19.

The rearrangement links TRBV28 to TRBJ2-1, with a weak D call TRBD2 (6 bases). V was cut by 7 bases and J by 7 bases, with 20 bases left in between. The CDR3 is made up of 15 amino acids. Germline CDR1 MDHEN, CDR2 SYDVKM. CDR3 coding DNA: TGTGCCAGCACTCTGTCCGGGAGCCCGTTTAATGAGCAGTTCTTC. Translation: CASTLSGSPFNEQFF. Looking up the rest from reference TRBV28 and TRBJ2-1 gives the full variable domain: DVKVTQSSRYLVKRTGEKVFLECVQDMDHENMFWYRQDPGLGLRLIYFSYDVKMKEKGDIPEGYSVSREKKERFSLILESASTNQTSMYLCASTLSGSPFNEQFFGPGTRLTVL.

CDR3 protein: CASSMLQGSYEQYF. The CDR3 DNA follows: TGTGCCAGTAGTATGCTACAGGGGTCCTACGAGCAGTACTTC. J is TRBJ2-7 and V is TRBV19, with 7 bases that match TRBD1. The V and J ends lost 3 bases and 1 base, in that order; junction bases with no gene match: 3. The CDR3 is 14 residues long. Germline CDR1 and CDR2: LNHDA and SQIVND (reference sequence).

The chain combines TRBV28 with TRBJ2-5; 11 bases fit TRBD2. In germline, CDR1 is MDHEN, CDR2 SYDVKM. Trimming removed 7 bases from V and 3 bases from J; junction bases left unmatched: 16. CDR3 size: 18 residues. CDR3 sequence (DNA): TGTGCCAGCACCCCGACTAGCGGGGACAGGGAAGGGGAAGAGACCCAGTACTTC. This gives the protein CASTPTSGDREGEETQYF.

V is TRBV6-1 and J is TRBJ1-3; 9 nucleotides match TRBD1. Trimming took 1 base from V and 2 from J; bases not matched to a gene: 6. The length of the CDR3 is 17 residues. Germline V CDR1 and CDR2: MNHNS, SASEGT. CDR3 in amino acids: CASSEEPQGATGNTIYF. CDR3 nucleotide sequence: TGTGCCAGCAGTGAAGAACCACAGGGGGCAACTGGAAACACCATATATTTT.

V gene TRBV5-1 combines with J gene TRBJ2-1; 7 nucleotides agree with TRBD1. This CDR3 contains 17 residues. With V trimmed by 0 bases and J by 0 bases, 6 bases remained unmatched. CDR1 and CDR2 from the germline V gene are SGHRS and YFSETQ. The DNA of the CDR3 is TGCGCCAGCAGCTTGGGAACCCGACAGGGCTCCTACAATGAGCAGTTCTTC. Its protein product is CASSLGTRQGSYNEQFF.

V usage is TRBV7-9 and J usage is TRBJ1-4; TRBD1 matches 8 bases. The CDR3 is 15 residues long. Germline assignment: CDR1 SEHNR and CDR2 FQNEAQ (reference sequence). After removal of 3 bases from V and 5 bases from J, the junction contained 5 bases not matched to a gene. CDR3 amino acids: CASSFLGQENEKLFF. CDR3 sequence (DNA): TGTGCCAGCAGCTTCTTGGGACAGGAGAATGAAAAACTGTTTTTT.

This chain uses TRBV21-1 with TRBJ2-1; no check of the table's D call, TRBD2, against the DNA was made. TRBV21-1 is designated a pseudogene. This CDR3 contains 19 residues. The CDR3 protein is CASSLETSGRSSSYNEQFF. In DNA form, the CDR3 reads TGTGCCAGCAGCTTAGAGACTAGCGGGAGGTCCAGCTCCTACAATGAGCAGTTCTTC.

The J gene is TRBJ2-2, the V gene TRBV19; a possible D gene is TRBD1 (5 bases). V was shortened by 7 bases and J by 0 bases, with 12 bases between the two germline ends. The germline gives CDR1 LNHDA, CDR2 SQIVND (reference sequence). This CDR3 region has 15 residues. CDR3 sequence reads: CASNIGQANTGELFF. The CDR3 bases are TGTGCCAGTAATATCGGACAAGCGAACACCGGGGAGCTGTTTTTT. The variable domain in full, with the rest retrieved from reference TRBV19 and TRBJ2-2, is DGGITQSPKYLFRKEGQNVTLSCEQNLNHDAMYWYRQDPGQGLRLIYYSQIVNDFQKGDIAEGYSVSREKKESFPLTVTSAQKNPTAFYLCASNIGQANTGELFFGEGSRLTVL.

The V and J genes are TRBV7-2 and TRBJ1-4, with D maybe TRBD1 (6 bases). In germline, CDR1 is SGHTA, CDR2 FQGNSA. CDR3 length: 16 residues. V shed 1 base and J shed 7 bases, with 16 bases lying between them. CDR3 sequence: CASSLGRGWESEKLFF. DNA of the CDR3: TGTGCCAGCAGCTTAGGCAGGGGTTGGGAGAGTGAAAAACTGTTTTTT.

The chain carries TRBV27 and TRBJ2-7, with 11 bases lining up with TRBD1. CDR1 is MNHEY and CDR2 is SMNVEV in the germline V gene (reference sequence). This CDR3 is 17 amino acids long. Losses at the gene ends were 4 bases for V and 2 bases for J; bases not matched to a gene: 10. In nucleotides, the CDR3 is TGTGCCAGCAGTTCCCGGGACAGGGGGAGCAGGACCTACGAGCAGTACTTC. It is translated as CASSSRDRGSRTYEQYF.

J is TRBJ2-1 and V is TRBV5-4, with 8 positions matching TRBD2. Germline V gene lookup returns CDR1 SGHNT and CDR2 YYREEE (reference sequence). J lost 6 bases, V lost 3 bases, and 5 bases had no gene match. This CDR3 region has 14 residues. The CDR3 region is CASSSSGGVNEQFF. The CDR3 nucleotides are TGTGCCAGCAGCTCTTCGGGAGGGGTCAATGAGCAGTTCTTC.

This chain uses TRBV28 with TRBJ1-4; tentatively, D is TRBD1 (5 bases). The CDR3 covers 15 residues. The ends were cut back, 5 bases at V and 0 bases at J, with 10 bases in the middle. CDR1 and CDR2 from the germline V gene are MDHEN and SYDVKM. The CDR3 DNA is TGTGCCAGCAGTGGGGGGAGAACAACTAATGAAAAACTGTTTTTT. This encodes CASSGGRTTNEKLFF.

V is TRBV27 and J is TRBJ2-7; the D gene is possibly TRBD2 (6 bases). The CDR3 is 14 amino acids. Trimming cost V 3 bases and J 8 bases, with 17 bases left between them. Per the germline V gene, CDR1 is MNHEY and CDR2 is SMNVEV (reference sequence). The CDR3 nucleotides read TGTGCCAGCAGTTTGTCTAGCGAGCCTCTCAAGCAGTACTTC. Its translation: CASSLSSEPLKQYF.

The rearrangement joins TRBV7-2 to TRBJ2-7, with TRBD2 identical over 7 bases. Germline CDR1 SGHTA, CDR2 FQGNSA. V was pared by 1 base and J by 2 bases, with 2 bases of the junction left unmatched. This CDR3 has 14 amino acids. The CDR3: CASSLGSGAYEQYF. As DNA, the CDR3 is TGTGCCAGCAGCTTAGGGAGCGGGGCCTACGAGCAGTACTTC.

This clone was recorded a few times. The gene calls are TRBV7-3 and TRBJ1-3, with 9 bases identical to TRBD1. After removal of 5 bases from V and 4 bases from J, the junction contained 6 bases not matched to a gene. The CDR3 totals 15 residues. CDR1 SGHTA and CDR2 FQGTGA come from the germline V gene. CDR3 region: CASSPGTGRGNTIYF. In DNA form, the CDR3 reads TGTGCCAGCAGCCCCGGGACAGGGAGGGGAAACACCATATATTTT.

This clone was found once. This chain uses TRBV4-3 with TRBJ2-1, with 14 bases aligning to TRBD2. This CDR3 region has 20 residues. CDR1 is LGHNA, CDR2 YSLEER, per germline. Germline trimming cut 0 bases from V and 7 bases from J; bases unmatched to any gene: 14. This chain's CDR3 is CASSQEMGTSGRIFLNEQFF. The CDR3 DNA sequence: TGCGCCAGCAGCCAAGAAATGGGGACTAGCGGGAGAATTTTTCTAAATGAGCAGTTCTTC.

The J gene is TRBJ2-1, the V gene TRBV5-4, with 13 bases matching TRBD2. The CDR3 has 18 residues. Germline lookup yields CDR1 SGHNT and CDR2 YYREEE (reference sequence). Trimming cost V 4 bases and J 7 bases; bases outside gene matches: 14. CDR3 sequence: CASSRPGLAGVKGNEQFF. CDR3 coding DNA: TGTGCCAGCAGCCGCCCAGGACTAGCGGGAGTAAAGGGAAATGAGCAGTTCTTC.

The V call is TRBV6-2 or TRBV6-3, the J call TRBJ2-5; D unresolved. There are 11 residues in the CDR3. The V end lost 5 bases, the J end lost 5 bases, and 6 bases lay between the germline ends. CDR1 and CDR2 (germline): MNHEY, SVGEGT. The CDR3 DNA follows: TGTGCCAGCAGTCTCGAGGAGACCCAGTACTTC. Translated, it gives CASSLEETQYF.

The table lists this clone with a few counts. The chain carries TRBV7-9 and TRBJ1-2; TRBD1 agrees at 7 bases. Losses at the gene ends were 0 bases for V and 8 bases for J; bases not matched to a gene: 15. The CDR3 has 17 residues. The germline V gene has CDR1 SEHNR and CDR2 FQNEAQ (reference sequence). CDR3 bases: TGTGCCAGCAGCTTAGCCTGGTTTGGACAGGTTGGTGACGGCTACACCTTC. Its protein product is CASSLAWFGQVGDGYTF.

The chain joins TRBV5-1 to TRBJ2-7; 7 bases are a match to TRBD1. This CDR3 is built from 15 residues. Germline CDR1 is SGHRS and CDR2 is YFSETQ. Trimming took 4 bases from V and 5 from J; bases not matched to a gene: 12. The CDR3 protein is CASSRDRVSANEQYF. CDR3 in DNA: TGCGCCAGCAGCAGAGACAGGGTCTCGGCGAACGAGCAGTACTTC.

V gene TRBV15 combines with J gene TRBJ1-2; D is possibly TRBD1 (5 bases). The V end was cut by 5 bases, the J end by 6 bases, with 13 bases between. Germline V gives CDR1 LNHNV, CDR2 YYDKDF (reference sequence). The CDR3 is 13 amino acids. The CDR3 loop reads CATSSRGGDGYTF. In nucleotides, the CDR3 is TGTGCCACCAGCTCACGGGGGGGTGATGGCTACACCTTC.